These T cell receptor beta chains were read from a single sample in a study of blood T cell repertoires in COVID-19. Using immunoSEQ multiplex PCR, the repertoire was profiled, and TCRdb retains in-frame clones only, with some absent. The profile covers a few hundred thousand clones, with about 89% appearing a single time and 3.5% to 4.5% taken by the ten largest. Sequenced input: PBMCs or T cells enriched from blood (not recorded which). Every receptor here comes from a woman in her 30s who had recovered from COVID-19. CDR3s include the opening cysteine and the closing phenylalanine or tryptophan. The D gene is left open where the match is weak. Clone size is given for some rows only: seen once, a few or many times, or a class if the clone is expanded.

-	TRBV30	TRBJ1-5	TRBD1	TGTGCCTGGAGTGTAAGGGGGCGGGACAGGGGCGCCAAAGGCAATCAGCCCCAGCATTTT	CAWSVRGRDRGAKGNQPQHF
once	TRBV5-4	TRBJ2-2	TRBD2	TGTGCCAGCAGCTTTCACGGGAGGAGGACCGGGGAGCTGTTTTTT	CASSFHGRRTGELFF
few	TRBV9	TRBJ2-2	TRBD2	TGTGCCAGCAGCGTAGGCGGGAGTTCGCGCACCGGGGAGCTGTTTTTT	CASSVGGSSRTGELFF
-	TRBV19	TRBJ1-1	-	TGTGCCAGTATCCGGGACACTGAAGCTTTCTTT	CASIRDTEAFF
few	TRBV11-2	TRBJ2-7	TRBD2	TGTGCCAGCAGCGGGAGGTTAGGAGCGGGAGATTCCTACGAGCAGTACTTC	CASSGRLGAGDSYEQYF
few	TRBV28	TRBJ1-6	TRBD1	TGTGCCAGCAGTGGGGGACAGGGTACGAATTCACCCCTCCACTTT	CASSGGQGTNSPLHF
-	TRBV5-4	TRBJ2-5	TRBD2	TGTGCCAGCAGCTCACCCCAACTAGCGGGGATCGAGACCCAGTACTTC	CASSSPQLAGIETQYF
-	TRBV27	TRBJ2-1	TRBD2	TGTGCCAGCAAGTCGGGACTAGCGGGAGGGCCGAGTGAGCAGTTCTTC	CASKSGLAGGPSEQFF
-	TRBV9	TRBJ2-1	-	TGTGCCAGCAGCGTAGATGGGGCGAGCTCCTACAATGAGCAGTTCTTC	CASSVDGASSYNEQFF
-	TRBV24-1	TRBJ2-3	TRBD1	TGTGCCACCAGTGGGGTGACAGGGCTCACAGATACGCAGTATTTT	CATSGVTGLTDTQYF
-	TRBV19	TRBJ2-7	TRBD2	TGTGCCAGTAGGCCACGACGGGAGGCCCACGAGCAGTACTTC	CASRPRREAHEQYF
-	TRBV6-2/TRBV6-3	TRBJ2-7	TRBD1	TGTGCCAGCAGCGAGACAGGGACAGGGTACGAGCAGTACTTC	CASSETGTGYEQYF
-	TRBV5-1	TRBJ1-2	-	TGCGCCAGCAGCTTTAGGGGCAGTGACTATGGCTACACCTTC	CASSFRGSDYGYTF
-	TRBV27	TRBJ2-7	TRBD1	TGTGCCAGCAGTTTATCCTCTGGACAGGCCTACGAGCAGTACTTC	CASSLSSGQAYEQYF
-	TRBV20-1	TRBJ1-2	TRBD1	TGCAGATGGACAGGGGATGGCTACACCTTC	CRWTGDGYTF
-	TRBV11-2	TRBJ2-3	TRBD2	TGTGCCAGCAGCTCGGGACTAGCAGCAGATACGCAGTATTTT	CASSSGLAADTQYF
-	TRBV5-4	TRBJ2-1	-	TGTGCCAGCAGCTTTCTGGGAGGGCAGTTCTTC	CASSFLGGQFF
-	TRBV7-3	TRBJ2-5	TRBD2	TGTGCCAGCAGCTTAACCGGAGGACTAGCGGGGATTAGTCCCCAAGAGACCCAGTACTTC	CASSLTGGLAGISPQETQYF
-	TRBV27	TRBJ1-4	-	TGTGCCAGCAGTGAGTCTTGGTGGACTAATGAAAAACTGTTTTTT	CASSESWWTNEKLFF
once	TRBV7-2	TRBJ2-7	TRBD1	TGTGCCAGCAGCTTAGCGCCAACAGGGGGGTGGTACGAGCAGTACTTC	CASSLAPTGGWYEQYF
-	TRBV10-1	TRBJ1-4	TRBD1	TGCGCCAGCAGTGATTACTCTCCCGGGACAGAGAATGAAAAACTGTTTTTT	CASSDYSPGTENEKLFF
-	TRBV6-5	TRBJ1-1	TRBD1	TGTGCCAGCACTTCGACAGGGTCGGGCACTGAAGCTTTCTTT	CASTSTGSGTEAFF
-	TRBV28	TRBJ2-1	-	TGTGCCAGCAGACCCTCGGGGAATGAGCAGTTCTTC	CASRPSGNEQFF
-	TRBV7-2	TRBJ1-1	-	TGTGCCAGCAGTAATCCTCCCTACACTGAAGCTTTCTTT	CASSNPPYTEAFF
-	TRBV9	TRBJ1-2	TRBD1	TGTGCCAGCAGCGTCCGGGACAGGGACGGCTACACCTTC	CASSVRDRDGYTF
-	TRBV27	TRBJ2-1	-	TGTGCCAGCAGGGTTACAGGGAATGAGCAGTTCTTC	CASRVTGNEQFF
-	TRBV11-3	TRBJ2-3	-	TGTGCCAGCAGTTCCTACACAGATACGCAGTATTTT	CASSSYTDTQYF
-	TRBV11-2	TRBJ1-5	TRBD1	TGTGCCAGCAGCAGATCGGGACAGCCTCCCCAGCCCCAGCATTTT	CASSRSGQPPQPQHF
-	TRBV5-4	TRBJ2-1	-	TGTGCCAGCAGTCCCGGGACTGGGGCCTACAATGAGCAGTTCTTC	CASSPGTGAYNEQFF
-	TRBV27	TRBJ1-1	-	TGTGCCAGCATCCCCAGAATCGGACACGCGAACACTGAAGCTTTCTTT	CASIPRIGHANTEAFF
-	TRBV14	TRBJ2-7	TRBD2	TGTGCCAGCAGCCAAGAAATCGCGGGAGGGCCTTGGGACGAGCAGTACTTC	CASSQEIAGGPWDEQYF
once	TRBV27	TRBJ1-6	-	TGTGCCAGCAGACAGGGAGCCTATAATTCACCCCTCCACTTT	CASRQGAYNSPLHF
-	TRBV13	TRBJ1-1	TRBD1	TGTGCCAGCAGCTCCCCGACAGGGGGCGTGCGGACTGAAGCTTTCTTT	CASSSPTGGVRTEAFF
-	TRBV9	TRBJ2-7	TRBD1	TGTGCCAGCAGCGACGACCCGACACAGGGGTACGAGCAGTACTTC	CASSDDPTQGYEQYF
once	TRBV27	TRBJ1-2	TRBD1	TGTGCCAGCAGTTTTAGGGACAGAACAGATGGCTACACCTTC	CASSFRDRTDGYTF
-	TRBV11-2	TRBJ2-2	-	TGTGCCAGCAGCCGCCTGCGGGGACGAGGCATCACCGGGGAGCTGTTTTTT	CASSRLRGRGITGELFF
-	TRBV27	TRBJ2-7	-	TGTGCCAGCAGTTTAAAACAGAGTTACGAGCAGTACTTC	CASSLKQSYEQYF
once	TRBV28	TRBJ1-3	TRBD1	TGTGCCAGCAGTTTAGAGACAGGGAGAAACACCATATATTTT	CASSLETGRNTIYF
-	TRBV11-2	TRBJ1-3	-	TGTGCCAGCAGCTTTACCCAGGGAGGTTACGGAAACACCATATATTTT	CASSFTQGGYGNTIYF
-	TRBV9	TRBJ2-2	-	TGTGCCAGCAGCGTAGGAGAGGGAACCGGGGAGCTGTTTTTT	CASSVGEGTGELFF
-	TRBV28	TRBJ2-1	-	TGTGCCAGCAACCCCCGACAGCGGGTCTACAATGAGCAGTTCTTC	CASNPRQRVYNEQFF
-	TRBV29-1	TRBJ1-2	-	TGCAGCGTTGAACCGGTCCCGAGCGCAATGGGCTACACCTTC	CSVEPVPSAMGYTF
-	TRBV5-4	TRBJ2-1	TRBD1	TGTGCCAGCAGCTTGGACAGGGGGAGGTACAATGAGCAGTTCTTC	CASSLDRGRYNEQFF
once	TRBV6-5	TRBJ1-5	-	TGTGCCAGCAGTTACTCACCGGGGGAGCCCCAGCATTTT	CASSYSPGEPQHF
-	TRBV5-1	TRBJ1-2	TRBD1	TGCGCCAGCAGCCCCGGGACAGGGGCTGGCTACACCTTC	CASSPGTGAGYTF
-	TRBV19	TRBJ1-6	-	TGTGCCAGTAGTATCGGACAGCTCCAGAATTCACCCCTCCACTTT	CASSIGQLQNSPLHF
once	TRBV12-3/TRBV12-4	TRBJ2-6	-	TGTGCCAGCAGTTATCCAGGGGGGAGCGTCCTGACTTTC	CASSYPGGSVLTF
-	TRBV11-2	TRBJ2-7	TRBD1	TGTGCCAGCAGCTTTACAGGGGACTACGAGCAGTACTTC	CASSFTGDYEQYF
-	TRBV25-1	TRBJ2-6	TRBD2	TGTGCCAGCAGTGACGCGGGAGGGAGTGGGGCCAACGTCCTGACTTTC	CASSDAGGSGANVLTF
-	TRBV11-3	TRBJ2-2	-	TGTGCCAGCAGCTTATTAGTTTCCGGGGAGCTGTTTTTT	CASSLLVSGELFF
-	TRBV19	TRBJ1-1	-	TGTGCCAGTGATGACGGGAGGAACACTGAAGCTTTCTTT	CASDDGRNTEAFF